This T cell receptor (beta chain) appears in the sequencing data of a study of radiation and T cells in renal cell carcinoma. Study-wide context: Nephrectomy followed 15 Gy stereotactic body radiation by 4 weeks. Notes on the study in general: In blood, top tumor clones expanded by 2 weeks, shrinking by 4.

Sequencing was performed with immunoSEQ multiplex PCR; in TCRdb, only in-frame clones are kept and a portion is missing. The sample yields 100,000 or so clones, 75% to 90% seen once. This sample's time point: baseline pretreatment blood. As for treatment: 15 Gy SBRT to primary tumor, nephrectomy 4 weeks later. About this clone: What it binds is not known.

Germline V CDR1 and CDR2: MDHEN, SYDVKM. The ends lost 5 bases at V and 0 bases at J; junction bases unmatched: 10. The CDR3 sequence is 17 residues long. The chain carries TRBV28 and TRBJ2-3; TRBD2 matches at 8 bases. The sample in question was blood, obtained from a patient whose treatment included radiotherapy and nephrectomy. The origin of this receptor is a man aged 50-60 years with renal cell carcinoma. CDR3 DNA sequence: TGTGCCAGCAGTGCCCCCGGGGAGCGGGGGAGCACAGATACGCAGTATTTT. Its protein product is CASSAPGERGSTDTQYF.